A selection of T cell receptor beta chains follows, all from one sample in a study of identical twins. TCRdb redid the calling of the 5' RACE reads with MiXCR, one entry per CDR3 protein. The sample includes more than 650,000 distinct CDR3 sequences, 5.5% to 6.5% of them seen just once. Sequencing was done on a sample of naive T cells sorted from blood. These receptors all stem from a young man in good health. CDR3s include the opening cysteine and the closing phenylalanine or tryptophan. D genes are given only for firm matches. Expanded clones are given a class, and other clones once, few, many or no size at all.

clone_size j_call d_call cdr3_length v_call cdr3_aa cdr3_nt
few TRBJ2-7 NA 13 TRBV12-3/TRBV12-4 CASSLARDLEQYF TGTGCCAGCAGTTTAGCCAGGGATTTAGAGCAGTACTTC
many TRBJ2-7 NA 10 TRBV20-1 CSAAGSEQYF TGCAGTGCGGCCGGGAGCGAGCAGTACTTC
many TRBJ2-1 NA 17 TRBV5-1 CASSQSWTGSSYNEQFF TGCGCCAGCAGTCAAAGTTGGACTGGCTCTTCCTACAATGAGCAGTTCTTC
few TRBJ2-6 TRBD2 20 TRBV3-1 CASSQFRTSGRLAGANVLTF TGTGCCAGCAGCCAATTTAGGACTAGCGGGAGATTAGCTGGGGCCAACGTCCTGACTTTC
many TRBJ2-1 TRBD2 15 TRBV5-1 CASSLQLAGANEQFF TGCGCCAGCAGCTTACAACTAGCGGGAGCAAATGAGCAGTTCTTC
NA TRBJ2-2 NA 14 TRBV20-1 CSGLGPVQTGELFF TGCAGTGGTCTAGGGCCAGTTCAGACCGGGGAGCTGTTTTTT
many TRBJ2-5 TRBD1 14 TRBV11-2 CASSSDRTQETQYF TGTGCCAGCAGCTCGGACAGGACCCAAGAGACCCAGTACTTC
many TRBJ2-7 TRBD2 16 TRBV12-3/TRBV12-4 CASSLRTSGTLDEQYF TGTGCCAGCAGTCTCCGGACTAGCGGGACCCTTGACGAGCAGTACTTC
few TRBJ2-7 TRBD1 15 TRBV27 CASSPSTGASYEQYF TGTGCCAGCAGTCCCTCAACAGGGGCCTCCTACGAGCAGTACTTC
many TRBJ2-4 NA 15 TRBV20-1 CSALAGAEAKNIQYF TGCAGTGCTCTGGCAGGGGCCGAGGCCAAAAACATTCAGTACTTC
many TRBJ2-2 TRBD1 15 TRBV12-3/TRBV12-4 CAGKDRDRGTGELFF TGTGCCGGGAAGGACAGGGACCGGGGGACCGGGGAGCTGTTTTTT
many TRBJ2-1 NA 12 TRBV7-6 CASSPSGNEQFF TGTGCCAGCAGCCCCTCTGGCAATGAGCAGTTCTTC
many TRBJ2-2 TRBD2 14 TRBV29-1 CSVKGLLNTGELFF TGCAGCGTCAAGGGACTATTGAACACCGGGGAGCTGTTTTTT
many TRBJ2-5 TRBD1 13 TRBV20-1 CSARGQHQETQYF TGCAGTGCCAGGGGACAGCACCAAGAGACCCAGTACTTC
many TRBJ2-7 NA 17 TRBV29-1 CSVETVRRAGSSYEQYF TGCAGCGTTGAAACGGTACGGAGGGCTGGGAGCTCCTACGAGCAGTACTTC
NA TRBJ2-5 NA 11 TRBV20-1 CSARVAGTQYF TGCAGTGCTAGAGTAGCAGGGACCCAGTACTTC
many TRBJ2-1 NA 13 TRBV5-1 CASSFSRDNEQFF TGCGCCAGCAGCTTCTCCAGGGACAATGAGCAGTTCTTC
many TRBJ1-3 NA 16 TRBV6-1 CASSDGGPLSGNTIYF TGTGCCAGCAGTGACGGGGGTCCTCTCTCTGGAAACACCATATATTTT
NA TRBJ2-1 TRBD2 14 TRBV12-3/TRBV12-4 CASTLAGDFNEQFF TGTGCCAGCACACTAGCGGGAGATTTCAATGAGCAGTTCTTC
many TRBJ2-3 NA 13 TRBV29-1 CSARAYSPDTQYF TGCAGCGCCCGGGCCTATTCCCCAGATACGCAGTATTTT
NA TRBJ1-3 TRBD1 15 TRBV6-1 CASRRQGALGNTIYF TGTGCCAGCAGAAGACAGGGGGCGCTTGGAAACACCATATATTTT
many TRBJ2-1 TRBD1 17 TRBV12-3/TRBV12-4 CASSLGSKGQIYNEQFF TGTGCCAGCAGTTTGGGGTCGAAGGGACAGATCTACAATGAGCAGTTCTTC
many TRBJ2-1 TRBD1 14 TRBV15 CATQETGVSHEQFF TGTGCCACGCAAGAGACAGGGGTTTCCCATGAGCAGTTCTTC
many TRBJ1-1 NA 13 TRBV29-1 CSVEGRANTEAFF TGCAGCGTTGAGGGCAGAGCGAACACTGAAGCTTTCTTT
NA TRBJ2-3 TRBD2 20 TRBV27 CASSRSLGAGGPSITDTQYF TGTGCCAGCAGCCGTTCCCTGGGGGCGGGAGGGCCCTCCATCACAGATACGCAGTATTTT
NA TRBJ2-1 TRBD1 15 TRBV20-1 CSAPTGGLVYSEQFF TGCAGTGCTCCTACAGGGGGCCTGGTCTATAGTGAGCAGTTCTTC
many TRBJ2-3 TRBD2 16 TRBV29-1 CSVELASGSSADTQYF TGCAGCGTTGAACTTGCTAGCGGGAGTTCAGCAGATACGCAGTATTTT
few TRBJ2-1 TRBD2 15 TRBV19 CASSILAGVPGEQFF TGTGCCAGTAGTATCCTAGCGGGAGTACCGGGGGAGCAGTTCTTC
many TRBJ2-7 TRBD1 14 TRBV29-1 CSVGVRDRGYEQYF TGCAGCGTGGGGGTTCGGGACAGGGGCTACGAGCAGTACTTC
few TRBJ2-7 NA 15 TRBV7-9 CASVDSGRSSYEQYF TGTGCCAGCGTAGACTCAGGGCGCAGCTCCTACGAGCAGTACTTC
NA TRBJ2-7 TRBD2 18 TRBV28 CASSQILQGLAVSYEQYF TGTGCCAGCAGTCAAATACTTCAGGGACTAGCGGTCTCCTACGAGCAGTACTTC
many TRBJ1-2 NA 14 TRBV29-1 CSVPDGSSQYGYTF TGCAGCGTGCCGGATGGGAGTTCCCAATATGGCTACACCTTC
many TRBJ1-2 TRBD1 14 TRBV29-1 CSVPQQGPSYGYTF TGCAGCGTTCCCCAACAGGGGCCTTCCTATGGCTACACCTTC
few TRBJ2-1 NA 13 TRBV4-1 CASSQDWYNEQFF TGCGCCAGCAGCCAGGACTGGTACAATGAGCAGTTCTTC
NA TRBJ2-1 NA 15 TRBV6-2/TRBV6-3 CAIREPHGVPNEQFF TGTGCCATCAGGGAACCCCATGGAGTTCCCAATGAGCAGTTCTTC
many TRBJ2-5 NA 14 TRBV20-1 CSAYDRGRGETQYF TGCAGTGCTTATGACAGAGGCCGCGGAGAGACCCAGTACTTC
many TRBJ2-1 TRBD2 16 TRBV20-1 CSAVRLAESSYNEQFF TGCAGTGCTGTACGACTAGCGGAAAGCTCCTACAATGAGCAGTTCTTC
many TRBJ1-2 NA 16 TRBV12-3/TRBV12-4 CASSLTAGIANYGYTF TGTGCCAGCAGTTTAACTGCGGGAATAGCTAACTATGGCTACACCTTC
many TRBJ1-5 NA 12 TRBV9 CASSTGHQPQHF TGTGCCAGCAGCACAGGGCACCAGCCCCAGCATTTT
many TRBJ2-3 NA 15 TRBV7-6 CASSLAGVDGDTQYF TGTGCCAGCAGCTTAGCGGGAGTCGATGGAGATACGCAGTATTTT
few TRBJ2-7 TRBD2 15 TRBV7-9 CASSLDTSGVYEQYF TGTGCCAGCAGCTTAGACACGAGCGGGGTTTACGAGCAGTACTTC
many TRBJ2-2 TRBD2 17 TRBV6-1 CASSDLAGGVVVGELFF TGTGCCAGCAGTGACCTAGCGGGAGGGGTAGTAGTCGGGGAGCTGTTTTTT
NA TRBJ2-1 TRBD1 13 TRBV24-1 CATSDRQGNEQFF TGTGCCACCAGTGATCGACAGGGTAATGAGCAGTTCTTC